These T cell receptor beta chains were read from a single sample in a study of cytomegalovirus exposure and HLA in healthy donors. Measured with immunoSEQ multiplex PCR; TCRdb has only the in-frame clones, and not every one. The table includes roughly 47,000 clones, roughly 93% detected once. Input material: PBMCs. The receptor source for this set is a woman between 18 and 29 years old in good health and CMV-seronegative. Each CDR3 is given with its conserved first and last residue. The D gene is left open where the match is weak. Clone size is not always given. Where it is, it says once, few, many or a class for expanded clones.

clone_size: -
j_call: TRBJ2-5
v_call: TRBV6-5
d_call: -
cdr3_nt: TGTGCCAGCAATTCGGACTATAAAGAGACCCAGTACTTC
cdr3_aa: CASNSDYKETQYF

clone_size: -
j_call: TRBJ1-3
v_call: TRBV9
d_call: -
cdr3_nt: TGTGCCAGCAGCGCTAACGAGGGAGGCGAACGAACTGGAAACACCATATATTTT
cdr3_aa: CASSANEGGERTGNTIYF

clone_size: -
j_call: TRBJ2-5
v_call: TRBV2
d_call: -
cdr3_nt: TGTGCCAGCAGTCTCACTAGCAGATGGGAGACCCAGTACTTC
cdr3_aa: CASSLTSRWETQYF

clone_size: -
j_call: TRBJ2-1
v_call: TRBV6-5
d_call: -
cdr3_nt: TGTGCCAGCAGTCCCGACCCAATTACCGGGAATGAGCAGTTCTTC
cdr3_aa: CASSPDPITGNEQFF

clone_size: -
j_call: TRBJ2-6
v_call: TRBV6-4
d_call: -
cdr3_nt: TGTGCCAGCAGTGAAGGGGCTTCTGGGGCCAACGTCCTGACTTTC
cdr3_aa: CASSEGASGANVLTF

clone_size: once
j_call: TRBJ2-2
v_call: TRBV11-2
d_call: TRBD1
cdr3_nt: TGTGCCAGCAGCCCTTCACGACAGGGGCTGTTTTTT
cdr3_aa: CASSPSRQGLFF

clone_size: -
j_call: TRBJ2-1
v_call: TRBV27
d_call: -
cdr3_nt: TGTGCCAGCAGTTTATCGGCAGACAATGAGCAGTTCTTC
cdr3_aa: CASSLSADNEQFF

clone_size: -
j_call: TRBJ2-2
v_call: TRBV4-2
d_call: TRBD2
cdr3_nt: TGTGCCAGCAGCCAAGAGAAACGGGGGGTCGGGGAGCTGTTTTTT
cdr3_aa: CASSQEKRGVGELFF

clone_size: -
j_call: TRBJ2-7
v_call: TRBV7-2
d_call: -
cdr3_nt: TGTGCCAGCAGCTTAGTTGGGGCAACGCTCGAGCAGTACTTC
cdr3_aa: CASSLVGATLEQYF

clone_size: -
j_call: TRBJ2-7
v_call: TRBV27
d_call: -
cdr3_nt: TGTGCCAGCAGTTTAGATTGGGGGGACCCTCGACCACGTCAGTACTTC
cdr3_aa: CASSLDWGDPRPRQYF

clone_size: -
j_call: TRBJ1-4
v_call: TRBV11-2
d_call: -
cdr3_nt: TGTGCCAGCAGCTTACTTCTGAGTACTAATGTACTTGAAAAACTGTTTTTT
cdr3_aa: CASSLLLSTNVLEKLFF

clone_size: -
j_call: TRBJ1-4
v_call: TRBV28
d_call: TRBD1
cdr3_nt: TGTGCCAGCAGTCTACAGGGGGCGGGTAATGAAAAACTGTTTTTT
cdr3_aa: CASSLQGAGNEKLFF

clone_size: -
j_call: TRBJ1-2
v_call: TRBV2
d_call: TRBD1
cdr3_nt: TGTGCCAGCAGTAAACGGACAGGGAACGGCTACACCTTC
cdr3_aa: CASSKRTGNGYTF

clone_size: once
j_call: TRBJ2-5
v_call: TRBV7-9
d_call: TRBD1
cdr3_nt: TGTGCCAGCAGCTCGGACAGGGGAGAGACCCAGTACTTC
cdr3_aa: CASSSDRGETQYF

clone_size: once
j_call: TRBJ1-2
v_call: TRBV4-1
d_call: TRBD1
cdr3_nt: TGCGCCAGCAGCCGCCTGACAGGGGCCTTC
cdr3_aa: CASSRLTGAF

clone_size: -
j_call: TRBJ1-2
v_call: TRBV6-1
d_call: -
cdr3_nt: TGTGCCAGCAGTGAAGAGACACACTATGGCTACACCTTC
cdr3_aa: CASSEETHYGYTF

clone_size: -
j_call: TRBJ2-7
v_call: TRBV5-1
d_call: TRBD1
cdr3_nt: TGCGCCAGCAGCTTATCCGGGACAGGGTACGAGCAGTACTTC
cdr3_aa: CASSLSGTGYEQYF

clone_size: -
j_call: TRBJ1-4
v_call: TRBV9
d_call: -
cdr3_nt: TGTGCCAGCAGCGTAGTCAGTAATGAAAAACTGTTTTTT
cdr3_aa: CASSVVSNEKLFF

clone_size: -
j_call: TRBJ1-6
v_call: TRBV6-4
d_call: -
cdr3_nt: TGTGCCAGCAGTGAAAACAGGCGGGGACATTCACCCCTCCACTTT
cdr3_aa: CASSENRRGHSPLHF

clone_size: few
j_call: TRBJ2-3
v_call: TRBV11-2
d_call: -
cdr3_nt: TGTGCCAGCAGCTTAGGGCGGCTAGGAAGAGATACGCAGTATTTT
cdr3_aa: CASSLGRLGRDTQYF

clone_size: -
j_call: TRBJ1-2
v_call: TRBV5-5
d_call: -
cdr3_nt: TGTGCCAGCAGCTTTGGCCAGGGGCCTGGCTACACCTTC
cdr3_aa: CASSFGQGPGYTF

clone_size: -
j_call: TRBJ1-2
v_call: TRBV4-2
d_call: -
cdr3_nt: TGTGCCAGCAGCCGGGACAAGACTAACTATGGCTACACCTTC
cdr3_aa: CASSRDKTNYGYTF

clone_size: -
j_call: TRBJ1-2
v_call: TRBV18
d_call: -
cdr3_nt: TGTGCCAGCTCGCCTAAACAGGTGACCGTGGAATCTTACTATGGCTACACCTTC
cdr3_aa: CASSPKQVTVESYYGYTF

clone_size: -
j_call: TRBJ2-1
v_call: TRBV28
d_call: TRBD2
cdr3_nt: TGTGCCAGCAGTTTAAGATCGTCGCGGGAGCGGTCCTACAATGAGCAGTTCTTC
cdr3_aa: CASSLRSSRERSYNEQFF

clone_size: once
j_call: TRBJ2-5
v_call: TRBV7-2
d_call: -
cdr3_nt: TGTGCCAGCAGCTTACGGTGGGAGACCCAGTACTTC
cdr3_aa: CASSLRWETQYF

clone_size: -
j_call: TRBJ1-1
v_call: TRBV2
d_call: -
cdr3_nt: TGTGCCAGCAGCGGAGATGCTAAGTATCTCGCTTTCTTT
cdr3_aa: CASSGDAKYLAFF

clone_size: -
j_call: TRBJ2-1
v_call: TRBV2
d_call: -
cdr3_nt: TGTGCCAGCAGTGTTCGGGGGAGCTCCTACAATGAGCAGTTCTTC
cdr3_aa: CASSVRGSSYNEQFF

clone_size: -
j_call: TRBJ1-2
v_call: TRBV10-3
d_call: -
cdr3_nt: TGTGCCACCCTACAAACAGGGTTTGGCTACACCTTC
cdr3_aa: CATLQTGFGYTF

clone_size: once
j_call: TRBJ2-7
v_call: TRBV10-1
d_call: -
cdr3_nt: TGCGCCACCGCGGACAGCTCCTACGAGCAGTACTTC
cdr3_aa: CATADSSYEQYF

clone_size: -
j_call: TRBJ1-2
v_call: TRBV6-5
d_call: -
cdr3_nt: TGTGCCAGCAGTTACTTTCCGACAGATCCCAACTATGGCTACACCTTC
cdr3_aa: CASSYFPTDPNYGYTF

clone_size: -
j_call: TRBJ1-6
v_call: TRBV6-1
d_call: -
cdr3_nt: TGTGCCACCGCGCGAGACAGGCCATATAATTCACCCCTCCACTTT
cdr3_aa: CATARDRPYNSPLHF

clone_size: -
j_call: TRBJ2-1
v_call: TRBV6-1
d_call: TRBD2
cdr3_nt: TGTGCCAGCAGTGTTCTAGCGGGTACCTACAATGAGCAGTTCTTC
cdr3_aa: CASSVLAGTYNEQFF

clone_size: -
j_call: TRBJ2-7
v_call: TRBV19
d_call: TRBD1
cdr3_nt: TGTGCCAGTAGTATAGGTGGGACAGGGGCCTACGAGCAGTACTTC
cdr3_aa: CASSIGGTGAYEQYF

clone_size: -
j_call: TRBJ2-7
v_call: TRBV28
d_call: TRBD1
cdr3_nt: TGTGCCAGGGGACAGGGGGCGAGCGAGCAGTACTTC
cdr3_aa: CARGQGASEQYF

clone_size: -
j_call: TRBJ1-1
v_call: TRBV29-1
d_call: -
cdr3_nt: TGCAGCGTTGCGGGAGGGAACACTGAAGCTTTCTTT
cdr3_aa: CSVAGGNTEAFF

clone_size: -
j_call: TRBJ1-5
v_call: TRBV19
d_call: -
cdr3_nt: TGTGCCAGTAGTATCGGCGGTCTATCCCCGGCGGGTACGCCCCAGCATTTT
cdr3_aa: CASSIGGLSPAGTPQHF

clone_size: once
j_call: TRBJ2-5
v_call: TRBV5-1
d_call: TRBD2
cdr3_nt: TGCGCCAGCAGTTTAGGTCTAGCGGGAGCAATTCAAGAGACCCAGTACTTC
cdr3_aa: CASSLGLAGAIQETQYF

clone_size: -
j_call: TRBJ2-5
v_call: TRBV7-9
d_call: TRBD1
cdr3_nt: TGTGCCAGCAGCCTCCGGGACAGCAGAATGAGGGAGACCCAGTACTTC
cdr3_aa: CASSLRDSRMRETQYF

clone_size: -
j_call: TRBJ1-1
v_call: TRBV28
d_call: -
cdr3_nt: TGTGCCAGCAGTTTAGGCCCCACTGAAGCTTTCTTT
cdr3_aa: CASSLGPTEAFF

clone_size: -
j_call: TRBJ1-6
v_call: TRBV6-5
d_call: TRBD1
cdr3_nt: TGTGCCAGCAGGTCTGACAGGGGGAATAATTCACCCCTCCACTTT
cdr3_aa: CASRSDRGNNSPLHF

clone_size: -
j_call: TRBJ2-2
v_call: TRBV11-1
d_call: -
cdr3_nt: TGTGCCAGCAGCCGGGGTGCCGGCACCGGGGAGCTGTTTTTT
cdr3_aa: CASSRGAGTGELFF

clone_size: -
j_call: TRBJ2-1
v_call: TRBV7-9
d_call: -
cdr3_nt: TGTGCCAGCAGCTTAGCCCGAATAGCGAGCTCCTACAATGAGCAGTTCTTC
cdr3_aa: CASSLARIASSYNEQFF

clone_size: -
j_call: TRBJ2-7
v_call: TRBV5-1
d_call: TRBD2
cdr3_nt: TGCGCCAGCAGCTCCCGGGGGGGCTACGAGCAGTACTTC
cdr3_aa: CASSSRGGYEQYF

clone_size: -
j_call: TRBJ1-1
v_call: TRBV7-8
d_call: -
cdr3_nt: TGTGCCAGCAGCACTATACAGGGTAGGGCTGAAGCTTTCTTT
cdr3_aa: CASSTIQGRAEAFF

clone_size: -
j_call: TRBJ1-1
v_call: TRBV11-2
d_call: TRBD1
cdr3_nt: TGTGCCAGCAGCTCGTTGGACAGGGGAACTGAAGCTTTCTTT
cdr3_aa: CASSSLDRGTEAFF